This T cell receptor (beta chain) derives from a study of blood T cells in healthy people across ages. Whole-study results and caveats: There was no known CMV status for donors, so expanded clonotype changes were possibly confounded.

Peripheral blood samples of approximately 10 milliliters were drawn from each donor. Researchers report isolating at least 6 million PBMCs per sample. Turning to this clonotype: The antigen is unknown.

Primers used in a second PCR of roughly 7 to 11 cycles were a sample-barcoded 5' primer and a J-beta primer mix. TCRdb itself ran the 5' RACE reads through MiXCR, one entry per CDR3 protein. The table lists almost 1 million distinct CDR3 sequences, roughly 51% of them singletons, with about a fifth in the top ten. This sequence was found in a woman aged 60-70 years in good health. Source material: blood.

DNA of the CDR3: TGTGCCAGCAGCTTAGAACAGGGAAGCTCCTACGAGCAGTACTTC. Translating gives CASSLEQGSSYEQYF. The J gene is TRBJ2-7, the V gene TRBV7-6, with D perhaps TRBD1 (6 bases). Between the trimmed V and J ends, which lost 1 base and 0 bases, there was a span of 10 bases. Germline V gene data show CDR1 as SGHVS and CDR2 as FNYEAQ. There are 15 residues in the CDR3.